These 27 T cell receptor beta chains were all obtained from the same sample, sequenced in a study of blood T cell repertoires in COVID-19. The table came from immunoSEQ multiplex PCR; TCRdb's copy has only in-frame clones and leaves some out. The sample lists some 190,000 clones, more than 75% seen once, with around 7.8% in the top ten. Sequenced input: peripheral blood. All receptors come from a woman in her sixties or seventies with COVID-19, enrolled during active disease.

DNA of the CDR3: TGTGCCAGCAGCAGGGGACAGGGGATTGAAGGCTACACCTTC. This sequence encodes CASSRGQGIEGYTF. The genes are TRBV6-5 and TRBJ1-2; 10 bases line up with TRBD1. CDR3 length: 14 amino acids. Germline V gives CDR1 MNHEY, CDR2 SVGAGI. The V segment lost 6 bases and the J segment 8 bases; nucleotides outside the gene matches: 9.

J is TRBJ2-7 and V is TRBV13; 8 bases fit TRBD2. V shed 5 bases, J shed 2 bases, and the junction held 20 bases outside the gene matches. CDR1 is PRHDT and CDR2 is FYEKMQ in the germline V gene (reference sequence). The CDR3 runs to 19 residues. The CDR3 reads CASSAGLPTERESAYEQYF. The CDR3 bases are TGTGCCAGCAGCGCTGGGCTGCCTACCGAGCGGGAGAGCGCCTACGAGCAGTACTTC.

The V and J genes are TRBV6-4 and TRBJ2-5; 8 bases fit TRBD2. The CDR3 is made up of 14 amino acids. CDR1 is MRHNA, CDR2 SNTAGT, per germline. V lost 5 bases and J lost 4; bases outside the gene matches: 6. The CDR3 here is CASSSGRVGETQYF. CDR3 DNA: TGTGCCAGCAGTTCCGGGAGGGTGGGAGAGACCCAGTACTTC.

The chain links TRBV4-3 to TRBJ1-1, with TRBD1 matching 8 bases. CDR3 length: 16 amino acids. Per the germline V gene, CDR1 is LGHNA and CDR2 is YSLEER. Trimming took 0 bases from V and 5 from J; bases not matched to a gene: 8. CDR3 sequence: CASSQEQGARRTEAFF. CDR3 in DNA: TGCGCCAGCAGCCAAGAGCAGGGGGCGCGAAGAACTGAAGCTTTCTTT.

This clone was counted a single time. The DNA for the CDR3 is TGTGCCATCAGTGAGTTTGGACAGGGGTCCATGAACACTGAAGCTTTCTTT. This gives the protein CAISEFGQGSMNTEAFF. The gene calls are TRBV10-3 and TRBJ1-1; TRBD1 agrees at 9 bases. V shed 1 base, J shed 0 bases, and the junction held 6 bases outside the gene matches. The germline gives CDR1 ENHRY, CDR2 SYGVKD. The CDR3 has 17 residues.

The chain uses TRBV28 and TRBJ2-7; weak D call: TRBD1 (6 bases). V shed 6 bases and J shed 3 bases, with 9 bases lying between them. The CDR3 covers 12 residues. Germline-derived CDR1 and CDR2 are MDHEN and SYDVKM. As DNA, the CDR3 is TGTGCCAGCAGCTCAGGGGTCTACGAGCAGTACTTC. It codes for CASSSGVYEQYF.

The chain combines TRBV23-1 with TRBJ1-5; 8 bases match TRBD1. TRBV23-1 is reported as an ORF; its role is uncertain. V was pared by 3 bases and J by 15 bases, with 16 bases of the junction left unmatched. The CDR3 extends over 15 amino acids. CDR3: CASSQSGTGAGKGHF. CDR3 in DNA: TGCGCCAGCAGTCAGTCCGGGACAGGAGCGGGTAAAGGGCATTTT.

This sequence joins TRBV28 and TRBJ2-7; 10 bases map to TRBD2. Looked up from germline, CDR1 is MDHEN and CDR2 is SYDVKM. V lost 7 bases to trimming and J lost 4 bases; unmatched junction nucleotides: 4. The CDR3 has 13 residues. The CDR3 nucleotides read TGTGCCAGCACTCTAGCGGGAGAGTACGAGCAGTACTTC. Translating it yields CASTLAGEYEQYF.

The chain is built from TRBV18 and TRBJ2-2; 12 bases fit TRBD1. This CDR3 contains 19 residues. V gave up 1 base and J gave up 1 base; unmatched junction bases: 7. Germline V gene lookup returns CDR1 KGHSH and CDR2 LQKENI. The CDR3 nucleotides read TGTGCCAGCTCACCACTTCCGGGACAGGGGGCGAGGAACACCGGGGAGCTGTTTTTT. It yields the protein CASSPLPGQGARNTGELFF.

The V call is TRBV7-9, the J call TRBJ2-1; 13 bases fit TRBD2. This CDR3 region has 15 residues. Germline V lookup: CDR1 SEHNR, CDR2 FQNEAQ (reference sequence). V dropped 5 bases and J dropped 9; count of bases not matched to a gene: 7. Written as DNA, the CDR3 is TGTGCCAGCAGCCCTACTAGCGGGAGGGCCACTGAGCAGTTCTTC. This encodes CASSPTSGRATEQFF.

CDR3 nucleotides: TGTGCCAGCACCCAAGGGAGACTAGCGGGTTCGAACGAGCAGTACTTC. It translates to CASTQGRLAGSNEQYF. The rearrangement uses TRBV6-6 and TRBJ2-7; 10 nucleotides align to TRBD2. Germline loops: CDR1 MNHNY, CDR2 SVGAGI (reference sequence). The CDR3 covers 16 residues. V dropped 7 bases and J dropped 5; count of bases not matched to a gene: 14.

The J gene is TRBJ2-5, the V gene TRBV6-6, with no clear D. The CDR3 is made up of 11 amino acids. Trimming cost V 6 bases and J 2 bases, with 4 bases left between them. Germline assignment: CDR1 MNHNY and CDR2 SVGAGI (reference sequence). CDR3 region: CASRLQETQYF. The CDR3 DNA is TGTGCCAGCAGACTGCAAGAGACCCAGTACTTC.

This sequence joins TRBV18 and TRBJ1-2; TRBD1 aligns across 8 bases. The germline V gene has CDR1 KGHSH and CDR2 LQKENI. V lost 0 bases to trimming and J lost 7 bases; unmatched junction nucleotides: 4. CDR3 length equals 14 residues. The CDR3 DNA reads as TGTGCCAGCTCACCACCGACAGGGGAGGCTGGCTACACCTTC. Translating it yields CASSPPTGEAGYTF.

The chain links TRBV2 to TRBJ2-7, with 8 bases that match TRBD1. V lost 10 bases and J lost 3; bases outside the gene matches: 2. Germline V CDR1 and CDR2: SNHLY, FYNNEI. CDR3 length equals 11 residues. The CDR3 sequence is CATGQDYEQYF. CDR3 bases: TGTGCCACGGGACAGGACTACGAGCAGTACTTC.

The rearrangement links TRBV11-2 to TRBJ1-5; the match to TRBD1 covers 8 bases. Losses at the gene ends were 1 base for V and 7 bases for J; bases not matched to a gene: 0. The CDR3 sequence is 13 residues long. Germline lookup yields CDR1 SGHAT and CDR2 FQNNGV. CDR3: CASSLGDRQPQHF. The DNA for the CDR3 is TGTGCCAGCAGCTTAGGGGACAGGCAGCCCCAGCATTTT. The full variable domain, rest sourced from reference TRBV11-2 and TRBJ1-5, is EAGVAQSPRYKIIEKRQSVAFWCNPISGHATLYWYQQILGQGPKLLIQFQNNGVVDDSQLPKDRFSAERLKGVDSTLKIQPAKLEDSAVYLCASSLGDRQPQHFGDGTRLSIL.

V gene TRBV5-6 combines with J gene TRBJ2-5; maybe TRBD1 (6 bases). Trimming left V 4 bases short and J 1 base short, with 17 bases between. The CDR3 covers 16 residues. Germline V gives CDR1 SGHDT, CDR2 YYEEEE. The CDR3 DNA sequence: TGTGCCAGCAGCCGAATTCCGACAGGCCTCCAAGAGACCCAGTACTTC. Amino acids: CASSRIPTGLQETQYF.

J is TRBJ2-5 and V is TRBV7-9; D possibly corresponds to TRBD2 (5 bases). Germline lookup yields CDR1 SEHNR and CDR2 FQNEAQ (reference sequence). This CDR3 has 15 amino acids. Trimming took 5 bases from V and 2 from J, leaving 15 bases between them. The CDR3 protein is CASSLRVRLQETQYF. In nucleotides, the CDR3 is TGTGCCAGCAGCCTCCGGGTGAGACTACAAGAGACCCAGTACTTC.

This chain connects TRBV27 to TRBJ2-7; a possible D gene is TRBD2 (5 bases). In germline, CDR1 is MNHEY, CDR2 SMNVEV (reference sequence). Trimming cost V 6 bases and J 6 bases, with 12 bases left between them. This CDR3 comprises 12 residues. CDR3 amino acids: CASRTLDAEQYF. CDR3 bases: TGTGCCAGCAGAACACTAGACGCCGAGCAGTACTTC.

The chain joins TRBV7-8 to TRBJ1-6; D gene unclear. The germline V and J ends were trimmed by 2 bases and 13 bases, with 12 bases remaining between them. CDR1 is SGHVS, CDR2 FQNEAQ, per germline. This CDR3 has 13 amino acids. The CDR3 reads CASSLSPLSPLHF. CDR3 in DNA: TGTGCCAGCAGCTTATCTCCCCTTTCGCCCCTCCACTTT.

The chain carries TRBV6-6 and TRBJ1-3; TRBD1 agrees at 11 bases. V lost 9 bases and J lost 0; bases outside the gene matches: 7. CDR1 is MNHNY, CDR2 SVGAGI, per germline (reference sequence). The CDR3 length is 16 residues. The CDR3 reads CASRTGGPLSGNTIYF. In DNA, the CDR3 is TGTGCCAGTAGGACAGGGGGCCCCCTCTCTGGAAACACCATATATTTT.

The gene calls are TRBV6-5 and TRBJ2-1, with 9 positions matching TRBD2. There are 13 residues in the CDR3. CDR1 and CDR2 from the germline V gene are MNHEY and SVGAGI. Trimming at V came to 6 bases and at J to 4 bases, leaving 1 base not matched to a gene. Written as DNA, the CDR3 is TGTGCCAGCAGGAGCGGGAGGTACAATGAGCAGTTCTTC. It is translated as CASRSGRYNEQFF.

The chain combines TRBV28 with TRBJ2-1, with TRBD2 identical over 12 bases. CDR3 length equals 16 residues. Germline V gene lookup returns CDR1 MDHEN and CDR2 SYDVKM. The J segment lost 3 bases and the V segment lost 2 bases, leaving 2 bases of the junction unmatched. The CDR3 nucleotides read TGTGCCAGCAGTTTAGTGACTAGCGGGAGCTACAATGAGCAGTTCTTC. Encoded protein: CASSLVTSGSYNEQFF.

The V gene is TRBV28, the J gene TRBJ1-2, with D possibly being TRBD1 (6 bases). There are 12 residues in the CDR3. Germline V gives CDR1 MDHEN, CDR2 SYDVKM. Trimming removed 6 bases from V and 8 bases from J, with 13 bases in between. The CDR3 spells CASRTDQGGYTF. The DNA of the CDR3 is TGTGCCAGCAGGACGGACCAGGGGGGCTACACCTTC.

This chain connects TRBV6-5 to TRBJ2-5; TRBD2 aligns across 7 bases. V shed 4 bases, J shed 1 base, and the junction held 6 bases outside the gene matches. Germline V CDR1 and CDR2: MNHEY, SVGAGI. The CDR3 runs to 15 residues. For the CDR3, the DNA is TGTGCCAGCAGTTTGGGGAGGGGCTTCCAAGAGACCCAGTACTTC. Amino acids: CASSLGRGFQETQYF.

The CDR3 loop reads CASSPRTPTLYNEQFF. The CDR3 bases are TGTGCCAGCAGCCCCAGGACTCCAACCCTTTACAATGAGCAGTTCTTC. The chain has TRBV7-9 and TRBJ2-1; tentative D call: TRBD2 (5 bases). Per the germline V gene, CDR1 is SEHNR and CDR2 is FQNEAQ (reference sequence). V lost 5 bases and J 4 bases, leaving 18 bases between the germline ends. This CDR3 spans 16 amino acids.

Only a few counts were recorded for this clone. The rearrangement joins TRBV29-1 to TRBJ1-2; tentative D call: TRBD1 (6 bases). The CDR3 covers 13 residues. The ends were cut back, 4 bases at V and 1 base at J, with 10 bases in the middle. Germline CDR1 is SQVTM and CDR2 is ANQGSEA. In nucleotides, the CDR3 is TGCAGCGTTGGGCAGGGGCTTAACTATGGCTACACCTTC. Its translation is CSVGQGLNYGYTF.

The gene calls are TRBV29-1 and TRBJ2-3; 11 bases align to TRBD2. CDR3 length equals 14 residues. The junction had 4 bases not matched to a gene; V was cut back by 7 bases and J by 1 base. Germline CDR1 reads SQVTM; CDR2 reads ANQGSEA. CDR3 nucleotides: TGCAGCGCATCACTAGCGGGGGGCACAGATACGCAGTATTTT. Its protein is CSASLAGGTDTQYF.